The 27 T cell receptor beta chains reported below all come from one sample, sequenced in a study of blood T cell repertoires in COVID-19. Sequencing used immunoSEQ multiplex PCR; TCRdb keeps in-frame clones, though not all of them. The sample lists under 170,000 clones; approximately 84% were seen once. Sequenced sample: peripheral blood. The receptors here all came from a man between 65 and 85 years old with acute or convalescent COVID-19.

The CDR3, as DNA: TGTGCTAGTGGCCCGCCCATGGCGGGGGGTAGAAATGAGCAGTTCTTC. Its translation: CASGPPMAGGRNEQFF. The rearrangement uses TRBV12-5 and TRBJ2-1; the match to TRBD2 covers 8 bases. With V trimmed by 6 bases and J by 7 bases, 14 bases remained unmatched. Germline CDR1 and CDR2: LGHNT and FRNRAP. The CDR3 runs 16 residues.

The V call is TRBV5-1, the J call TRBJ1-4, with D perhaps matching TRBD1 (5 bases). The CDR3 extends over 15 amino acids. Trimming stripped 5 bases from V and 3 bases from J, with 14 bases between. Germline V gene data show CDR1 as SGHRS and CDR2 as YFSETQ. The CDR3 DNA sequence: TGCGCCAGCAGGGACACACCCGCGGCTAATGAAAAACTGTTTTTT. Translating gives CASRDTPAANEKLFF.

There are a few counts of this clone. The chain links TRBV21-1 to TRBJ2-4; the table's D call, TRBD2, was not checked against the DNA. TRBV21-1 is labeled a pseudogene. CDR3 size: 16 residues. The CDR3 protein is CASSKELAGLKNIQYF. The CDR3 region has the DNA TGTGCCAGCAGCAAAGAACTAGCGGGCTTAAAAAACATTCAGTACTTC.

The rearrangement joins TRBV4-1 to TRBJ1-2; no definite D call. This CDR3 spans 18 amino acids. The germline V gene has CDR1 MGHRA and CDR2 YSYEKL. V lost 0 bases and J 4 bases, leaving 21 bases between the germline ends. CDR3 protein: CASSQEPPQGSGGYGYTF. The CDR3 DNA reads as TGCGCCAGCAGCCAAGAACCGCCGCAAGGTTCGGGAGGCTATGGCTACACCTTC.

This clone was counted once. The rearrangement joins TRBV2 to TRBJ2-1; TRBD2 is a possible D gene (6 bases). V lost 5 bases and J 10 bases, leaving 12 bases between the germline ends. The CDR3 length is 12 residues. CDR1 SNHLY and CDR2 FYNNEI come from the germline V gene. In DNA, the CDR3 is TGTGCCAGCAGTCGGGACTCCCGCGAGCAGTTCTTC. As protein: CASSRDSREQFF.

The J gene is TRBJ2-1, the V gene TRBV28, with 9 bases that match TRBD2. The CDR3 consists of 15 residues. V dropped 2 bases and J dropped 8; count of bases not matched to a gene: 7. The germline V gene has CDR1 MDHEN and CDR2 SYDVKM. The CDR3 here is CASSLGGRAIYEQFF. CDR3 sequence (DNA): TGTGCCAGCAGTTTAGGCGGGAGGGCTATCTATGAGCAGTTCTTC.

The chain recombines TRBV19 with TRBJ1-6; TRBD1 agrees at 7 bases. The trim removed 5 bases at V and 8 bases at J, leaving 9 bases unmatched. The CDR3 loop spans 15 amino acids. Germline V gives CDR1 LNHDA, CDR2 SQIVND (reference sequence). The CDR3 protein is CASSPSGQLDSPLHF. The DNA for the CDR3 is TGTGCCAGTAGTCCCTCGGGACAGCTAGATTCACCCCTCCACTTT.

This chain links TRBV18 with TRBJ2-7; D possibly corresponds to TRBD1 (6 bases). Germline lookup yields CDR1 KGHSH and CDR2 LQKENI. Trimming left V 3 bases short and J 6 bases short, with 24 bases between. The CDR3 length is 17 residues. The CDR3 nucleotides are TGTGCCAGCTCACCGGAACGGACAGCAAGCTCCACAGGCGAGCAGTACTTC. The encoded protein is CASSPERTASSTGEQYF.

The chain combines TRBV18 with TRBJ2-3, with D perhaps matching TRBD1 (6 bases). The V end lost 1 base, the J end lost 4 bases, and 12 bases lay between the germline ends. The CDR3 contains 15 residues. The germline V gene encodes CDR1 KGHSH and CDR2 LQKENI. The CDR3 region has the DNA TGTGCCAGCTCACCACAATTGGCAGGGGCAGATACGCAGTATTTT. This sequence encodes CASSPQLAGADTQYF.

The gene calls are TRBV28 and TRBJ2-1, with 7 bases matching TRBD2. This CDR3 contains 15 residues. V was clipped by 7 bases and J by 1 base; unmatched bases: 7. CDR1 MDHEN and CDR2 SYDVKM come from the germline V gene. As DNA, the CDR3 is TGTGCCAGCACCGACCGGGGGGTGTCCTACAATGAGCAGTTCTTC. Protein sequence: CASTDRGVSYNEQFF.

The chain combines TRBV4-1 with TRBJ2-1; 9 nucleotides line up with TRBD2. The ends lost 0 bases at V and 0 bases at J; junction bases unmatched: 3. The CDR3 extends over 17 amino acids. CDR1 and CDR2 (germline): MGHRA, YSYEKL. This CDR3 is CASSQDLTSGSYNEQFF. The DNA of the CDR3 is TGCGCCAGCAGCCAAGATTTGACTAGCGGCTCCTACAATGAGCAGTTCTTC.

V gene TRBV5-1 combines with J gene TRBJ1-1; D is undetermined. CDR1 is SGHRS and CDR2 is YFSETQ in the germline V gene. The CDR3 is made up of 14 amino acids. The V end was cut by 4 bases, the J end by 3 bases, with 13 bases between. CDR3 residues: CASSPTGRDTEAFF. Here the CDR3 DNA reads TGCGCCAGCAGCCCCACCGGGAGGGACACTGAAGCTTTCTTT.

The genes are TRBV2 and TRBJ2-3; D perhaps matches TRBD2 (5 bases). Trimming took off 2 bases at V and 6 bases at J, with 6 bases between the two ends. This CDR3 spans 12 amino acids. CDR1 and CDR2 from the germline V gene are SNHLY and FYNNEI. The CDR3 nucleotides read TGTGCCAGCAGTGAATTAGCGGATACGCAGTATTTT. It encodes CASSELADTQYF.

This rearrangement joins TRBV5-1 to TRBJ2-6; D might be TRBD1 (5 bases). Trimming shortened V by 3 bases and J by 2 bases, and 12 bases separated the two germline ends. CDR1 SGHRS and CDR2 YFSETQ come from the germline V gene. The CDR3 totals 16 residues. CDR3 protein: CASSSVSGTGANVLTF. DNA of the CDR3: TGCGCCAGCAGCTCGGTCTCAGGGACTGGGGCCAACGTCCTGACTTTC. The variable domain in full, completed from reference TRBV5-1 and TRBJ2-6, reads KAGVTQTPRYLIKTRGQQVTLSCSPISGHRSVSWYQQTPGQGLQFLFEYFSETQRNKGNFPGRFSGRQFSNSRSEMNVSTLELGDSALYLCASSSVSGTGANVLTFGAGSRLTVL.

This chain uses TRBV6-4 with TRBJ2-1; 9 bases are shared with TRBD2. Germline-derived CDR1 and CDR2 are MRHNA and SNTAGT. This CDR3 is built from 16 residues. V gave up 0 bases and J gave up 3 bases; unmatched junction bases: 3. CDR3 nucleotides: TGTGCCAGCAGTGACTCCGGTAGCGGGGGCTACAATGAGCAGTTCTTC. Amino acids: CASSDSGSGGYNEQFF.

The J gene is TRBJ2-1, the V gene TRBV28; 7 nucleotides agree with TRBD2. The ends lost 5 bases at V and 4 bases at J; junction bases unmatched: 20. CDR3 length equals 19 residues. CDR1 and CDR2 (germline): MDHEN, SYDVKM. CDR3 nucleotide sequence: TGTGCCAGCAGTGATACAGGACTAGGAAGCGCGTTAAGGTACAATGAGCAGTTCTTC. Encoded protein: CASSDTGLGSALRYNEQFF.

This chain joins TRBV15 and TRBJ1-3; D is unresolved. Trimming stripped 2 bases from V and 6 bases from J, with 14 bases between. The CDR3 is 15 amino acids. The germline V gene has CDR1 LNHNV and CDR2 YYDKDF (reference sequence). DNA for the CDR3: TGTGCCACCAGCAGATCCTCTTCCTACTTAAACACCATATATTTT. As protein: CATSRSSSYLNTIYF.

The chain is built from TRBV5-1 and TRBJ1-2, with TRBD1 as a possible D gene (5 bases). Germline V gene lookup returns CDR1 SGHRS and CDR2 YFSETQ. V was clipped by 3 bases and J by 5 bases, with 23 bases between them. There are 17 residues in the CDR3. CDR3 sequence reads: CASSSVPRVNSGYGYTF. The CDR3, as DNA: TGCGCCAGCAGCTCGGTGCCCAGGGTAAATTCGGGTTATGGCTACACCTTC.

The chain links TRBV5-4 to TRBJ2-1; 8 nucleotides match TRBD2. Germline assignment: CDR1 SGHNT and CDR2 YYREEE (reference sequence). The J segment lost 0 bases and the V segment lost 4 bases, leaving 3 bases of the junction unmatched. CDR3 length equals 15 residues. The CDR3 nucleotides are TGTGCCAGCAGCCCCCGGGGGGGCTCCTACAATGAGCAGTTCTTC. Encoded protein: CASSPRGGSYNEQFF.

CDR3 sequence: CASSFSPGLTYNEQFF. The DNA of the CDR3 is TGTGCCAGCAGCTTTAGTCCGGGACTCACGTACAATGAGCAGTTCTTC. The chain combines TRBV7-2 with TRBJ2-1; perhaps TRBD2 as D (6 bases). The CDR3 runs to 16 residues. Germline V gene sequence: CDR1 SGHTA, CDR2 FQGNSA. V lost 3 bases and J lost 4, with 16 bases in between.

This clone was detected only once. The CDR3 loop is CASSWTGGVNSPLHF. Here the CDR3 DNA reads TGTGCCAGCAGCTGGACAGGGGGCGTCAATTCACCCCTCCACTTT. The chain combines TRBV5-5 with TRBJ1-6, with TRBD1 matching over 11 bases. CDR1 is SGHKS and CDR2 is YYEKEE in the germline V gene (reference sequence). J gave up 7 bases and V 3 bases, and 3 bases lay outside the gene matches. CDR3 length: 15 residues.

The V and J genes are TRBV6-5 and TRBJ1-2; 7 bases are a match to TRBD1. V lost 5 bases to trimming and J lost 4 bases; unmatched junction nucleotides: 10. Germline CDR1 MNHEY, CDR2 SVGAGI. The CDR3 is made up of 15 amino acids. As DNA, the CDR3 is TGTGCCAGCAGTACATCGACAGGGTCAATCTATGGCTACACCTTC. Encoded protein: CASSTSTGSIYGYTF.

This rearrangement joins TRBV18 to TRBJ2-7, with D perhaps matching TRBD2 (6 bases). V lost 4 bases and J lost 3, with 13 bases in between. The CDR3 totals 14 residues. Germline loops: CDR1 KGHSH, CDR2 LQKENI. The CDR3 loop reads CASSRGGPIYEQYF. The CDR3 DNA is TGTGCCAGCTCACGAGGAGGGCCCATCTACGAGCAGTACTTC.

The V and J genes are TRBV18 and TRBJ2-7; tentatively, D is TRBD2 (5 bases). The V end was cut by 6 bases, the J end by 3 bases, with 15 bases between. The germline gives CDR1 KGHSH, CDR2 LQKENI. The CDR3 extends over 14 amino acids. CDR3 residues: CASSPPGFNYEQYF. DNA for the CDR3: TGTGCCAGCTCTCCGCCGGGGTTCAACTACGAGCAGTACTTC.

The chain couples TRBV28 to TRBJ2-2; TRBD2 aligns across 11 bases. V lost 10 bases, J lost 0 bases, and 13 bases stayed unmatched. The length of the CDR3 is 18 residues. From germline, CDR1 is MDHEN and CDR2 SYDVKM. CDR3 DNA sequence: TGTGCCACCCGACTAGCGGGGCCTACAATTTCGAACACCGGGGAGCTGTTTTTT. It encodes CATRLAGPTISNTGELFF.

The CDR3 coding sequence is TGCGCCAGCAGCTTGGCGGACAGGGGAGCCTACAATGAGCAGTTCTTC. Translated: CASSLADRGAYNEQFF. V usage is TRBV5-1 and J usage is TRBJ2-1; 9 nucleotides agree with TRBD1. The CDR3 is 16 residues long. V shed 0 bases and J 2 bases; nucleotides not matched to a gene: 3. Germline lookup yields CDR1 SGHRS and CDR2 YFSETQ.

As DNA, the CDR3 is TGTGCCAGCAGTTACTCGTTTCAGGGGGCCAAAAACATTCAGTACTTC. It codes for CASSYSFQGAKNIQYF. The V and J genes are TRBV6-2 or TRBV6-3 and TRBJ2-4; TRBD1 is a possible D gene (6 bases). In germline, CDR1 is MNHEY, CDR2 SVGEGT. The ends were cut back, 0 bases at V and 1 base at J, with 10 bases in the middle. The CDR3 runs to 16 residues.